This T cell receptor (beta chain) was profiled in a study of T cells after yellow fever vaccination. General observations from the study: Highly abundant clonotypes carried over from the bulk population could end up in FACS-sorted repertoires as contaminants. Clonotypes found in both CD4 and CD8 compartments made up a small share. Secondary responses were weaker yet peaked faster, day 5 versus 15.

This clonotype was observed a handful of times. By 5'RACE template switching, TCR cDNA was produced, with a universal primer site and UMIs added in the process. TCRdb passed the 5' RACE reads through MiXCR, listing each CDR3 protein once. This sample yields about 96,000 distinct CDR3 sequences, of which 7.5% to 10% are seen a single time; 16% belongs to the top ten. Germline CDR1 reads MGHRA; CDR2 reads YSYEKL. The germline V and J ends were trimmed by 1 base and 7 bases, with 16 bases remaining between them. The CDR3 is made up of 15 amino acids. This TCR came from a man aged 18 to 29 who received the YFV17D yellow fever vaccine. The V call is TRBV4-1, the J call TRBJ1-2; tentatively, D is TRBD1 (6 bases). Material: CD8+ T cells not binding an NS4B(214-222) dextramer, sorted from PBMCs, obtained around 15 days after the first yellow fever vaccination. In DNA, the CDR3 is TGCGCCAGCAGCCAAGGGGGAGGGGGGGCCCGTGGCTACACCTTC. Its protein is CASSQGGGGARGYTF.